The clone carrying this TCR beta chain was seen a handful of times. Its matching antigen is unknown. Compared with germline, one end of the junction differs, possibly owing to a read error. This CDR3 is 13 amino acids long. Germline V lookup: CDR1 SGDLS, CDR2 YYNGEE. Method: immunoSEQ multiplex PCR; TCRdb's copy keeps in-frame clones and lacks some. The sample has some 2,200 clones, less than 30% seen once. This specimen comes from a study of T cells in localized non-small cell lung cancer. Study observations and caveats: Of the tissues analyzed, uninvolved adjacent lung showed maximal T cell clonality, greater than tumor.

The chain has TRBV9 and TRBJ1-5; D not certain. This sequence originates from a woman aged 35-70 years with stage III squamous cell lung carcinoma. The sequencing used lung tumor tissue, collected before any cancer treatment. The CDR3 spells CASSVGSNQPQHF. CDR3 sequence (DNA): TGTGCCAGCAGTGTAGGCAGCAATCAGCCCCAGCATTTT. The variable domain in full, with the rest retrieved from reference TRBV9 and TRBJ1-5, is DSGVTQTPKHLITATGQRVTLRCSPRSGDLSVYWYQQSLDQGLQFLIQYYNGEERAKGNILERFSAQQFPDLHSELNLSSLELGDSALYFCASSVGSNQPQHFGDGTRLSIL.